The next 13 T cell receptor beta chains were all read from a single sample in a study of blood T cell repertoires in COVID-19. TCRdb's table, derived via immunoSEQ multiplex PCR, lists solely in-frame clones and lacks some. Of approximately 66,000 clones in the sample, roughly 84% were seen once. Sequenced sample: peripheral blood. These receptor sequences come from a middle-aged man with active COVID-19.

V and J are TRBV27 and TRBJ2-1; 9 nucleotides align to TRBD1. Germline loops: CDR1 MNHEY, CDR2 SMNVEV (reference sequence). The CDR3 spans 15 residues. V gave up 7 bases and J gave up 8 bases; unmatched junction bases: 12. The CDR3 loop is CASTSPGTGSYEQFF. As DNA, the CDR3 is TGTGCCAGCACTTCCCCCGGGACAGGGTCCTATGAGCAGTTCTTC.

Here the CDR3 DNA reads TGTGCCAGCAGAAGGGGATTTGAAAAACTGTTTTTT. It is translated as CASRRGFEKLFF. The rearrangement links TRBV6-5 to TRBJ1-4; D might be TRBD1 (5 bases). This CDR3 has 12 amino acids. Germline V gene data show CDR1 as MNHEY and CDR2 as SVGAGI. Between the trimmed V and J ends, which lost 6 bases and 7 bases, there was a span of 9 bases.

The chain joins TRBV6-5 to TRBJ1-2; D might be TRBD1 (6 bases). The CDR3 consists of 13 residues. V was shortened by 5 bases and J by 4 bases, with 11 bases between the two germline ends. Per the germline V gene, CDR1 is MNHEY and CDR2 is SVGAGI. The CDR3: CASSIGGAYGYTF. The CDR3 coding sequence is TGTGCCAGCAGTATAGGGGGTGCCTATGGCTACACCTTC.

The chain carries TRBV5-6 and TRBJ2-1, with D possibly TRBD2 on 5 matching bases. The V gene lost 2 bases and the J gene lost 2 bases, with 11 bases spanning the gap. The CDR3 consists of 15 residues. Germline V lookup: CDR1 SGHDT, CDR2 YYEEEE. CDR3 sequence: CASSLRVAPYNEQFF. The CDR3, as DNA: TGTGCCAGCAGCTTAAGGGTAGCGCCCTACAATGAGCAGTTCTTC.

This chain joins TRBV7-9 and TRBJ1-2, with D unresolved. The CDR3 runs 13 residues. Trimming removed 5 bases at V and 5 bases at J, with 12 bases between. CDR1 SEHNR and CDR2 FQNEAQ come from the germline V gene (reference sequence). CDR3 region: CASSLDLGYGYTF. In nucleotides, the CDR3 is TGTGCCAGCAGCCTGGACTTAGGGTATGGCTACACCTTC.

This sequence joins TRBV23-1 and TRBJ2-3, with D possibly matching TRBD1 (6 bases). TRBV23-1 is an ORF; its function is uncertain. Between the trimmed V and J ends, which lost 4 bases and 0 bases, there was a span of 11 bases. The CDR3 is made up of 15 amino acids. This chain's CDR3 is CASSPWTESTDTQYF. The CDR3 DNA follows: TGCGCCAGCAGTCCCTGGACAGAGAGCACAGATACGCAGTATTTT.

V gene TRBV20-1 combines with J gene TRBJ1-5; tentatively, D is TRBD1 (6 bases). V shed 3 bases and J shed 3 bases, with 12 bases lying between them. The CDR3 is 14 amino acids. Looked up from germline, CDR1 is DFQATT and CDR2 is SNEGSKA (reference sequence). The CDR3 loop reads CSASHGQFNQPQHF. CDR3 nucleotides: TGCAGTGCTAGTCACGGACAGTTCAATCAGCCCCAGCATTTT.

The rearrangement joins TRBV11-3 to TRBJ2-2; 7 positions agree with TRBD1. The CDR3 runs to 15 residues. Germline lookup yields CDR1 SGHNT and CDR2 YENEEA. Losses at the gene ends were 5 bases for V and 5 bases for J; bases not matched to a gene: 8. The CDR3 nucleotides are TGTGCCAGCAGCCCTGGGCAGGGGGAGACCGGGGAGCTGTTTTTT. Protein sequence: CASSPGQGETGELFF.

This clone has a single count. The chain links TRBV5-4 to TRBJ2-3; TRBD2 aligns across 8 bases. The CDR3 runs to 16 residues. Unmatched junction bases numbered 4, after V lost 1 base and J lost 0 bases. Germline CDR1 and CDR2: SGHNT and YYREEE (reference sequence). DNA of the CDR3: TGTGCCAGCAGCTTGTCGCGGGGGGCCAGCACAGATACGCAGTATTTT. Its translation is CASSLSRGASTDTQYF.

This chain links TRBV11-3 with TRBJ2-2; D possibly corresponds to TRBD1 (5 bases). V was pared by 2 bases and J by 7 bases, with 14 bases between. This CDR3 comprises 15 residues. The germline CDR1 and CDR2 sequences are SGHNT and YENEEA. In nucleotides, the CDR3 is TGTGCCAGCAGCTTAAAGAGACAGTCCGGCGGGGAGCTGTTTTTT. Amino acid sequence: CASSLKRQSGGELFF.

The J gene is TRBJ2-5, the V gene TRBV10-2, with a weak D call TRBD1 (7 bases). V was cut by 10 bases and J by 3 bases, with 18 bases left in between. From germline, CDR1 is WSHSY and CDR2 SAAADI. The CDR3 runs to 14 residues. The CDR3: CATLDREVKETQYF. The CDR3 nucleotides are TGCGCCACCCTAGACAGGGAGGTTAAAGAGACCCAGTACTTC.

This chain connects TRBV5-6 to TRBJ1-4, with 7 bases matching TRBD1. Germline trimming cut 4 bases from V and 11 bases from J; bases unmatched to any gene: 17. CDR3 size: 16 residues. Germline V gene sequence: CDR1 SGHDT, CDR2 YYEEEE. Written as DNA, the CDR3 is TGTGCCAGCAGCCGCGGGACAGTAGGGGACGAAGCGAAACTGTTTTTT. Its translation is CASSRGTVGDEAKLFF. Full variable domain (remainder filled in from reference TRBV5-6 and TRBJ1-4): DAGVTQSPTHLIKTRGQQVTLRCSPKSGHDTVSWYQQALGQGPQFIFQYYEEEERQRGNFPDRFSGHQFPNYSSELNVNALLLGDSALYLCASSRGTVGDEAKLFFGSGTQLSVL.

V gene TRBV24-1 combines with J gene TRBJ1-2; D is unresolved. V lost 4 bases, J lost 0 bases, and 8 bases lay in between. The CDR3 spans 14 residues. The germline CDR1 and CDR2 sequences are KGHDR and SFDVKD. The CDR3 DNA follows: TGTGCCACCAGTGAGGGGAGAGCTAACTATGGCTACACCTTC. Amino acids: CATSEGRANYGYTF.